This T cell receptor (beta chain) was documented in a study of T cell repertoires in cytomegalovirus infection (dated by TCRdb to the late 2010s). About the full investigation: Recently identified HLA-C-restricted CMV epitopes, whose presentation resists viral immunomodulation, were targeted by peptide stimulations together with well-studied HLA-B-restricted epitopes. Because public TCR beta signatures pointed to carriage of CMV infection together with the matching HLA type, the HLA type of each donor mattered for the analysis. The research as a whole found: Cumulative frequency of public TCR beta family members discriminated carriers of CMV infection plus the relevant HLA type in this cohort and an independent roughly 350-donor cohort. The ex vivo response was dominated by HLA-C-restricted CMV-specific TCR beta clonotypes, which also provided the single most frequent clonotype in two of eight donors.

The intended sense of this specimen's treatment or condition label: in vitro stimulation with specific CMV peptide epitopes to enrich CMV-specific T cells. This sample was sequenced with an Illumina HiSeq 1500. TCRdb trimmed the raw reads at Q25, called clones with MiXCR and kept productive beta chains. One record per CDR3 amino acid sequence lists the most common genes and DNA. This sample has some 320,000 distinct CDR3 sequences in its table, and approximately 32% of those were observed once. 20% of the sample is held by the ten biggest clonotypes. Reading from cysteine to phenylalanine, the CDR3 counts 16 amino acids. Of all the DNA, just the CDR3 is kept, 48 bases in frame from base 1. V is clipped by 0 bases and J by 5 bases, and the sequence between their germline boundaries is 16 bases long. The germline V gene (reference sequence) provides CDR1 MNHEY and CDR2 SMNVEV. Turning to this clonotype: Its antigen is unknown. No much larger clone is present one base from it, and per-base qualities are unavailable.

The starting material was cultured PBMCs, obtained from culture after CMV antigen stimulation. The sequence derives from a human donor in good health (CMV status not recorded). Some clones in this sample may be carry-over from other donors' samples. The chain is made from TRBV27 and TRBJ1-2; the D gene remains uncertain. The CDR3 amino acid sequence is: CASSLSMSSRSYGYTF. The nucleotide sequence reads as follows: TGTGCCAGCAGTTTATCGATGTCTAGCCGGTCTTATGGCTACACCTTC.